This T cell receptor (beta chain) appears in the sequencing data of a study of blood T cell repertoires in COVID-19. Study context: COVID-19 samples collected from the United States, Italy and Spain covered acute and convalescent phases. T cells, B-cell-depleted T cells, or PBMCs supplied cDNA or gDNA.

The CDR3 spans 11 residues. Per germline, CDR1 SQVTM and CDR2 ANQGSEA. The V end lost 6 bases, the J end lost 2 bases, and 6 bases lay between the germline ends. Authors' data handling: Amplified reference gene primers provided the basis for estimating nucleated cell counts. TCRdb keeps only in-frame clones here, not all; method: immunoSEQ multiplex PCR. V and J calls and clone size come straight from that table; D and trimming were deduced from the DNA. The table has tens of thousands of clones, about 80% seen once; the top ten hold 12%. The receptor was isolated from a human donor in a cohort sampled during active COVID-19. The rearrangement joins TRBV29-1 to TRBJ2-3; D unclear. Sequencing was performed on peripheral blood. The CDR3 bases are TGCAGCGTCGGGTTCACAGATACGCAGTATTTT. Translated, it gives CSVGFTDTQYF.